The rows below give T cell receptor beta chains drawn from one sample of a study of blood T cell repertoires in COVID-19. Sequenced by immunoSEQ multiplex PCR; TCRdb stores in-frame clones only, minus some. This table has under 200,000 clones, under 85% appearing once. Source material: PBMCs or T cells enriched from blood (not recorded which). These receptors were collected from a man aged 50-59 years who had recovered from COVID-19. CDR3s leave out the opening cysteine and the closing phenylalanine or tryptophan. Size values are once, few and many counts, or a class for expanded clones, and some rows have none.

CDR3aa: ASGYGGRTEAF
len: 11
v_gene: TRBV7-3
abundance: -

CDR3aa: ASRRGMAENTIY
len: 12
v_gene: TRBV5-1
abundance: -

CDR3aa: ASGDSPLH
len: 8
v_gene: TRBV28
abundance: -

CDR3aa: ASSQDRQGTDTQY
len: 13
v_gene: TRBV4-3
abundance: -

CDR3aa: ASSSPRGSYGYT
len: 12
v_gene: TRBV28
abundance: -

CDR3aa: ASSPLEGTNEKLF
len: 13
v_gene: TRBV7-9
abundance: -

CDR3aa: ASSRDSNYGYT
len: 11
v_gene: TRBV5-1
abundance: -

CDR3aa: ASSLAPGTGGQQF
len: 13
v_gene: TRBV7-8
abundance: -

CDR3aa: ASQEGTEKQF
len: 10
v_gene: TRBV10-1
abundance: -

CDR3aa: ASNPEGGFSPLH
len: 12
v_gene: TRBV6-5
abundance: -

CDR3aa: ASSYSRTPNTGELF
len: 14
v_gene: TRBV6-2/TRBV6-3
abundance: -

CDR3aa: ASSPNRDRDYGYT
len: 13
v_gene: TRBV4-3
abundance: -

CDR3aa: ASRQGNEKLF
len: 10
v_gene: TRBV28
abundance: -

CDR3aa: ASSPDLNTEAF
len: 11
v_gene: TRBV18
abundance: -

CDR3aa: ASSAGGEGTQY
len: 11
v_gene: TRBV7-9
abundance: -

CDR3aa: ASTQDRVYGYT
len: 11
v_gene: TRBV28
abundance: once

CDR3aa: ASRPRGSQETQY
len: 12
v_gene: TRBV5-1
abundance: -

CDR3aa: ASSEALLAPYEQF
len: 13
v_gene: TRBV2
abundance: -